The 19 T cell receptor beta chains reported below all come from one sample, sequenced in a study of T-cell memory formation after mild COVID-19. In TCRdb, the 5' RACE reads were re-called with MiXCR into one record per CDR3 protein. Of about 350,000 distinct CDR3 sequences listed, approximately 15% are singletons. Sequencing used PBMCs or a T cell subset sorted from them (not recorded which). All receptors come from a man between 18 and 35 years old who had mild COVID-19 (a few samples of this study predate the infection). Cell type and time point are not known.

This clonotype turned up a few times. The V call is TRBV10-2, the J call TRBJ1-4, with D possibly TRBD1 on 5 matching bases. The V and J ends lost 11 bases and 8 bases respectively, with 21 bases between them. CDR1 and CDR2 from the germline V gene are WSHSY and SAAADI. This CDR3 region has 14 residues. CDR3 DNA sequence: TGCGCCGCCAAGAAGGAAGGGGCGAGGGAAAAACTGTTTTTT. It yields the protein CAAKKEGAREKLFF.

This clonotype was recorded many times. The chain recombines TRBV19 with TRBJ2-5; D unresolved. This CDR3 spans 12 amino acids. V was clipped by 5 bases and J by 8 bases, with 12 bases between them. Germline CDR1 LNHDA, CDR2 SQIVND (reference sequence). In DNA, the CDR3 is TGTGCCAGTAGTCCACCGGACGGTACCCAGTACTTC. Translating it yields CASSPPDGTQYF.

This chain connects TRBV7-9 to TRBJ2-3; weak D call: TRBD1 (7 bases). From germline, CDR1 is SEHNR and CDR2 FQNEAQ (reference sequence). V lost 4 bases and J 5 bases, leaving 10 bases between the germline ends. This CDR3 is 13 amino acids long. The CDR3 DNA reads TGTGCCAGCAGCTCTCAGGGGGGAGATACGCAGTATTTT. Protein product: CASSSQGGDTQYF.

The CDR3 nucleotides are TGTGCCAGCAGCCAAGATGAAGGTAGATGGCGTCCGTTCTTC. Translating gives CASSQDEGRWRPFF. The chain is built from TRBV3-1 and TRBJ2-1; D is uncertain. Trimming took 0 bases from V and 15 from J, leaving 18 bases between them. This CDR3 is 14 amino acids long. The germline V gene encodes CDR1 LGHDT and CDR2 YNNKEL (reference sequence).

This clonotype was observed many times. The chain recombines TRBV25-1 with TRBJ2-5, with 11 bases matching TRBD2. Germline-derived CDR1 and CDR2 are MGHDK and SYGVNS. This CDR3 contains 14 residues. Losses at the gene ends were 4 bases for V and 2 bases for J; bases not matched to a gene: 0. The CDR3 protein is CASSGLAGQETQYF. The CDR3 coding sequence is TGTGCCAGCAGTGGACTAGCGGGGCAAGAGACCCAGTACTTC. The full variable domain, completed using reference TRBV25-1 and TRBJ2-5, is EADIYQTPRYLVIGTGKKITLECSQTMGHDKMYWYQQDPGMELHLIHYSYGVNSTEKGDLSSESTVSRIRTEHFPLTLESARPSHTSQYLCASSGLAGQETQYFGPGTRLLVL.

This clonotype turned up a few times. V and J are TRBV7-9 and TRBJ1-5, with 10 bases fitting TRBD1. The CDR3 runs to 16 residues. With 5 bases clipped from V and 4 bases from J, the junction kept 8 bases outside the gene matches. The germline V gene encodes CDR1 SEHNR and CDR2 FQNEAQ (reference sequence). This CDR3 is CASSPKGTGENQPQHF. The CDR3 DNA reads as TGTGCCAGCAGCCCCAAAGGGACAGGGGAAAATCAGCCCCAGCATTTT.

This clonotype was seen a handful of times. The chain has TRBV6-4 and TRBJ2-5, with D perhaps assigned TRBD1 or TRBD2 (5 bases each). V dropped 4 bases and J dropped 2 bases, with 11 bases sitting between them. Germline V gene sequence: CDR1 MRHNA, CDR2 SNTAGT. This CDR3 region has 14 residues. The CDR3 sequence is CASSVGDLQETQYF. The CDR3 region has the DNA TGTGCCAGCAGTGTTGGGGACCTACAAGAGACCCAGTACTTC.

This clonotype was seen more than once but under ten times. V is TRBV3-1 and J is TRBJ1-1, with 8 bases that match TRBD1. Germline lookup yields CDR1 LGHDT and CDR2 YNNKEL (reference sequence). V shed 2 bases, J shed 0 bases, and the junction held 2 bases outside the gene matches. The CDR3 runs to 15 residues. This CDR3 is CASSQPGGLNTEAFF. The CDR3 region has the DNA TGTGCCAGCAGCCAACCAGGGGGCTTGAACACTGAAGCTTTCTTT. The complete variable domain, with remaining parts taken from reference TRBV3-1 and TRBJ1-1, reads DTAVSQTPKYLVTQMGNDKSIKCEQNLGHDTMYWYKQDSKKFLKIMFSYNNKELIINETVPNRFSPKSPDKAHLNLHINSLELGDSAVYFCASSQPGGLNTEAFFGQGTRLTVV.

The V and J genes are TRBV7-2 and TRBJ2-1, with 8 bases lining up with TRBD2. V trimming: 1 base; J trimming: 5 bases; junction bases outside the gene matches: 7. The germline V gene has CDR1 SGHTA and CDR2 FQGNSA. The CDR3 totals 16 residues. Written as DNA, the CDR3 is TGTGCCAGCAGCTTAGATCCGGGAGGGGGGCACAATGAGCAGTTCTTC. Its translation is CASSLDPGGGHNEQFF.

This clonotype was detected only a few times. This chain's CDR3 is CASTPGQGGYYGYTF. The CDR3 DNA sequence: TGTGCCAGCACCCCCGGACAGGGCGGCTACTATGGCTACACCTTC. The chain carries TRBV5-6 and TRBJ1-2; 8 bases match TRBD1. J lost 3 bases, V lost 6 bases, and 10 bases had no gene match. Germline V CDR1 and CDR2: SGHDT, YYEEEE. This CDR3 spans 15 amino acids.

In this sample, this clonotype turned up a few times. CDR3 sequence: CSAHPGRETQYF. CDR3 in DNA: TGCAGTGCTCACCCAGGGAGGGAGACCCAGTACTTC. This chain connects TRBV20-1 to TRBJ2-5, with D tentatively TRBD2 (6 bases). Trimming left V 5 bases short and J 5 bases short, with 12 bases between. The CDR3 totals 12 residues. CDR1 and CDR2 from the germline V gene are DFQATT and SNEGSKA (reference sequence).

The J gene is TRBJ2-7, the V gene TRBV28; D tentatively reads TRBD1 or TRBD2 (6 bases each). Per germline, CDR1 MDHEN and CDR2 SYDVKM. V was shortened by 4 bases and J by 2 bases, with 18 bases between the two germline ends. This CDR3 is 16 amino acids long. CDR3 in amino acids: CASSSAGTRGPYEQYV. In DNA, the CDR3 is TGTGCCAGCAGTTCCGCCGGGACCCGGGGGCCCTACGAGCAGTACGTC.

V and J are TRBV11-2 and TRBJ2-7; possible D gene TRBD2, 6 bases. Germline V gene data show CDR1 as SGHAT and CDR2 as FQNNGV. Trimming pared 8 bases from V and 4 bases from J, leaving 12 bases between. This CDR3 has 12 amino acids. The chain's CDR3 is CASGRDLYEQYV. CDR3 sequence (DNA): TGTGCCAGCGGGCGGGACCTTTACGAGCAGTACGTC.

In this sample, this clonotype turned up once. The J gene is TRBJ2-7, the V gene TRBV12-3 or TRBV12-4; D unresolved. Trimming took 1 base from V and 0 from J, leaving 13 bases between them. The CDR3 contains 16 residues. The CDR3 DNA is TGTGCCAGCAGTTTAGATGGGCGACCCTTCTCCTACGAGCAGTACTTC. It codes for CASSLDGRPFSYEQYF.

The rearrangement links TRBV27 to TRBJ2-3; TRBD2 is a possible D gene (6 bases). Germline V gene lookup returns CDR1 MNHEY and CDR2 SMNVEV (reference sequence). V lost 3 bases to trimming and J lost 3 bases, with 13 bases between them. There are 15 residues in the CDR3. The CDR3: CASSFMGRETDTQYF. CDR3 coding DNA: TGTGCCAGCAGTTTCATGGGGCGGGAAACAGATACGCAGTATTTT.

The J gene is TRBJ1-3, the V gene TRBV6-2 or TRBV6-3, with D perhaps TRBD1 (5 bases). Trimming took 5 bases from V and 4 from J, leaving 9 bases between them. The CDR3 contains 13 residues. CDR1 MNHEY and CDR2 SVGEGT come from the germline V gene. In DNA form, the CDR3 reads TGTGCCAGCAGTCCAGGGTACGGAAACACCATATATTTT. It is translated as CASSPGYGNTIYF.

This clonotype was detected only a few times. The chain has TRBV19 and TRBJ1-5; D is undetermined. V lost 3 bases to trimming and J lost 6 bases, with 12 bases between them. Germline V lookup: CDR1 LNHDA, CDR2 SQIVND (reference sequence). The CDR3 runs to 14 residues. The CDR3 is CASSMGRAGQPQHF. DNA of the CDR3: TGTGCCAGTAGTATGGGGAGGGCAGGTCAGCCCCAGCATTTT.

V and J are TRBV13 and TRBJ1-6; 8 bases are shared with TRBD1. In germline, CDR1 is PRHDT, CDR2 FYEKMQ (reference sequence). Losses at the gene ends were 5 bases for V and 10 bases for J; bases not matched to a gene: 7. The CDR3 covers 14 residues. CDR3 sequence reads: CASSPQTGVSPLHF. The CDR3 region has the DNA TGTGCCAGCAGCCCCCAGACAGGGGTCTCACCCCTCCACTTT.

Ten or more counts support this clonotype. The chain employs TRBV29-1 and TRBJ1-5; D gene ambiguous. V lost 5 bases and J 4 bases, leaving 12 bases between the germline ends. There are 13 residues in the CDR3. The V gene's germline CDR1 is SQVTM and CDR2 ANQGSEA. Written as DNA, the CDR3 is TGCAGCGTTCGGGATTCTGATAATCAGCCCCAGCATTTT. The encoded protein is CSVRDSDNQPQHF.